This entry features one T cell receptor beta chain sequence. The entry originates in a study of blood T cell repertoires in COVID-19. As for the study in general: The analysed material was cDNA or gDNA that came from T cells, B-cell-depleted T cells, or PBMCs.

Under the authors' procedure: Reference gene primer amplification gave estimated nucleated cell counts. This table comes from immunoSEQ multiplex PCR, and its TCRdb copy is limited to in-frame clones, with some not included. The V and J calls and clone size are taken from that table; D and trimming were inferred from the DNA. This table holds about 68,000 clones, about 86% found once. Germline CDR1 and CDR2: LNHDA and SQIVND (reference sequence). The CDR3 is 13 amino acids. The V segment lost 4 bases and the J segment 10 bases; nucleotides outside the gene matches: 2. Source material: peripheral blood. This sequence joins TRBV19 and TRBJ1-6, with 9 bases fitting TRBD1. This sequence was found in a woman aged 55-75 years with acute or convalescent COVID-19. Here the CDR3 DNA reads TGTGCCAGTAGTAGGGACAGGGACTCACCCCTCCACTTT. This translates into CASSRDRDSPLHF.